This T cell receptor (beta chain) was sequenced in a study of blood T cell repertoires in COVID-19. Study as a whole: Material from acute and convalescent COVID-19 was sourced from the United States, Italy and Spain.

The germline gives CDR1 WSHSY, CDR2 SAAADI. This CDR3 is 15 amino acids long. Unmatched junction bases numbered 6, after V lost 7 bases and J lost 6 bases. Per the study methods: Nucleated cell number was recorded as an estimate derived from reference gene primer amplification. Only in-frame clones appear in the TCRdb table, and some are missing; sequencing was by immunoSEQ multiplex PCR. V, J and clone size are those of that table, while D and trimming were read from the DNA. The data contain tens of thousands of clones, roughly 89% of them singletons. The sequenced material came from peripheral blood. This TCR came from a woman in her forties or fifties with active COVID-19. This chain links TRBV10-2 with TRBJ2-1, with TRBD2 matching 13 bases. DNA for the CDR3: TGCGCCAGCACCACTAGCGGGAGGGAGGGCAATGAGCAGTTCTTC. Translated: CASTTSGREGNEQFF.